The T cell receptor (beta chain) described here comes from a study of T cells after yellow fever vaccination. Study results and caveats: A limited proportion of clonotypes was detected within both the CD4 and CD8 compartments.

J lost 8 bases, V lost 1 base, and 13 bases had no gene match. The CDR3 length is 17 residues. The germline gives CDR1 DFQATT, CDR2 SNEGSKA (reference sequence). TCRdb analysed the 5' RACE reads with MiXCR anew, one entry per CDR3 protein. The data show more than 350,000 distinct CDR3 sequences, with around 10% seen just once and around 19% held by the top ten. In its sample, this clonotype was seen a few times. Its antigen remains unidentified. The V gene is TRBV20-1, the J gene TRBJ2-1; 11 bases agree with TRBD2. The TCR comes from a man younger than 35 who received the YFV17D yellow fever vaccine. Sample: PBMCs, taken on the day of the first yellow fever vaccination. CDR3 bases: TGCAGTGCTAGAGGGTTGGCTAGCGGGGGGTCGGTGGATGAGCAGTTCTTC. The encoded protein is CSARGLASGGSVDEQFF.